The T cell receptor (beta chain) described here comes from a study of T cells in Graves' hyperthyroidism and ophthalmopathy. Used for diagnoses were clinical symptoms, serum thyroxine and TRAb, thyroid ultrasound and orbital computed tomography. The CDR3 contains 14 residues. CDR1 is GTSNPN and CDR2 is SVGIG in the germline V gene (reference sequence). V was pared by 3 bases and J by 11 bases, with 7 bases of the junction left unmatched. This clonotype showed up just a few times. RNA transcripts gave rise to amplified TCR beta CDR3 regions. First-round RT-PCR targeting the TCR CDR3 was performed with the HTBI primer set. A single record per CDR3 protein comes from TCRdb applying MiXCR to the multiplex PCR reads. The repertoire holds a few hundred thousand distinct CDR3 sequences, with roughly 15% as singletons.

J is TRBJ2-1 and V is TRBV30, with TRBD2 matching over 13 bases. Sequencing was carried out using blood. The sequence was collected from a woman aged 40 to 55 with Graves' ophthalmopathy. The CDR3 protein is CAWSTGTSGTKQFF. The CDR3 DNA follows: TGTGCCTGGAGCACCGGGACTAGCGGGACCAAGCAGTTCTTC.